One sample yielded the 29 T cell receptor beta chains listed below, sequenced in a study of blood T cell repertoires in COVID-19. Some clones are missing from TCRdb's copy, which holds only in-frame ones; the method was immunoSEQ multiplex PCR. The data show 150,000 to 200,000 clones, 80% to 90% seen once. Material: peripheral blood. Receptors originate from a man younger than 35 who had recovered from COVID-19.

The sample holds one count of this clone. The V and J genes are TRBV28 and TRBJ2-5, with 8 bases fitting TRBD1. This CDR3 spans 18 amino acids. The germline V gene encodes CDR1 MDHEN and CDR2 SYDVKM. Trimming took 5 bases from V and 2 from J; bases not matched to a gene: 16. The CDR3 DNA follows: TGTGCCAGCAGTAGTACGGCAGGGGGCGCGGGGTGGCAAGAGACCCAGTACTTC. Protein sequence: CASSSTAGGAGWQETQYF. Full variable domain (rest looked up from reference TRBV28 and TRBJ2-5): DVKVTQSSRYLVKRTGEKVFLECVQDMDHENMFWYRQDPGLGLRLIYFSYDVKMKEKGDIPEGYSVSREKKERFSLILESASTNQTSMYLCASSSTAGGAGWQETQYFGPGTRLLVL.

The CDR3 region has the DNA TGCGCCAGCAGCCAAGATCGGTACAGGGGGCTTGAAGAGCAGTACTTC. Amino acid sequence: CASSQDRYRGLEEQYF. This sequence joins TRBV4-1 and TRBJ2-7, with 9 positions matching TRBD1. The germline gives CDR1 MGHRA, CDR2 YSYEKL. V shed 0 bases, J shed 7 bases, and the junction held 10 bases outside the gene matches. The CDR3 is 16 amino acids.

The rearrangement joins TRBV7-9 to TRBJ1-2; TRBD1 agrees at 11 bases. Germline-derived CDR1 and CDR2 are SEHNR and FQNEAQ (reference sequence). V dropped 4 bases and J dropped 8; count of bases not matched to a gene: 9. This CDR3 is built from 15 residues. CDR3 nucleotide sequence: TGTGCCAGCAGCTCTCCCGGGACAGGGGGAAGGGGCTACACCTTC. This gives the protein CASSSPGTGGRGYTF.

J is TRBJ2-1 and V is TRBV4-1; D may be TRBD2 (5 bases). The CDR3 covers 12 residues. V lost 1 base and J lost 16, with 14 bases in between. CDR1 MGHRA and CDR2 YSYEKL come from the germline V gene. The DNA for the CDR3 is TGCGCCAGCAGCCAAGCGGGGATGAGCAAATTCTTC. It is translated as CASSQAGMSKFF.

The rearrangement uses TRBV28 and TRBJ1-3; D ambiguous. Germline CDR1 reads MDHEN; CDR2 reads SYDVKM. Trimming removed 5 bases from V and 11 bases from J, with 13 bases in between. CDR3 length: 12 amino acids. CDR3 coding DNA: TGTGCCAGCAGTATGACACGGATTCCCATATATTTT. This codes for CASSMTRIPIYF.

The CDR3 bases are TGCGCCAGCAGCTTGGACTCAAAAGGCACAGATACGCAGTATTTT. It codes for CASSLDSKGTDTQYF. The chain links TRBV5-1 to TRBJ2-3, with no clear D. Trimming took 0 bases from V and 1 from J, leaving 9 bases between them. Germline CDR1 and CDR2: SGHRS and YFSETQ. CDR3 length: 15 residues. Combining the CDR3 with reference TRBV5-1 and TRBJ2-3 gives the whole variable domain KAGVTQTPRYLIKTRGQQVTLSCSPISGHRSVSWYQQTPGQGLQFLFEYFSETQRNKGNFPGRFSGRQFSNSRSEMNVSTLELGDSALYLCASSLDSKGTDTQYFGPGTRLTVL.

The chain is built from TRBV27 and TRBJ2-3, with 10 bases lining up with TRBD2. CDR3 length equals 14 residues. The V and J ends lost 5 bases and 3 bases, in that order; junction bases with no gene match: 2. Per the germline V gene, CDR1 is MNHEY and CDR2 is SMNVEV (reference sequence). The CDR3 nucleotides are TGTGCCAGCAGTCCGGGACTAGCGACAGATACGCAGTATTTT. Translating it yields CASSPGLATDTQYF.

The chain employs TRBV6-5 and TRBJ1-5; tentative D call: TRBD1 (5 bases). Germline assignment: CDR1 MNHEY and CDR2 SVGAGI. V gave up 0 bases and J gave up 6 bases, with 9 bases separating them. CDR3 length equals 14 residues. DNA of the CDR3: TGTGCCAGCAGTTACTCCGGGGGAGTTCAGCCCCAGCATTTT. Translated, it gives CASSYSGGVQPQHF.

The V and J genes are TRBV19 and TRBJ2-1; 12 positions agree with TRBD2. Germline CDR1 LNHDA, CDR2 SQIVND (reference sequence). J lost 9 bases, V lost 10 bases, and 13 bases had no gene match. The CDR3 has 15 residues. CDR3 sequence (DNA): TGTGCCACCGAAAGCCGACTAGCGGGAGTCGGTGAGCAGTTCTTC. This sequence encodes CATESRLAGVGEQFF.

The chain joins TRBV29-1 to TRBJ1-1, with 7 bases aligning to TRBD1. J gave up 2 bases and V 8 bases, and 5 bases lay outside the gene matches. CDR3 length: 12 residues. Per the germline V gene, CDR1 is SQVTM and CDR2 is ANQGSEA. This CDR3 is CSSNRGNTEAFF. The CDR3 nucleotides are TGCAGCTCGAACAGGGGCAACACTGAAGCTTTCTTT.

V and J are TRBV27 and TRBJ2-4, with a tentative D call TRBD2 (6 bases). The CDR3 runs to 15 residues. CDR1 is MNHEY and CDR2 is SMNVEV in the germline V gene (reference sequence). V was clipped by 7 bases and J by 2 bases, with 15 bases between them. CDR3 region: CASKFSGGTKNIQYF. The CDR3 DNA follows: TGTGCCAGCAAGTTTAGTGGGGGGACCAAAAACATTCAGTACTTC.

The CDR3 DNA follows: TGTGCCAGCAGGGGGCCGGGACTGACGCAGCATTTT. Translating it yields CASRGPGLTQHF. The chain is built from TRBV25-1 and TRBJ1-5, with D perhaps matching TRBD1 (5 bases). V was shortened by 6 bases and J by 13 bases, with 16 bases between the two germline ends. The CDR3 covers 12 residues. Germline V gene sequence: CDR1 MGHDK, CDR2 SYGVNS.

V and J are TRBV19 and TRBJ1-6; D might be TRBD1 (6 bases). V was trimmed by 9 bases and J by 5 bases, leaving 14 bases between them. This CDR3 is built from 14 residues. CDR1 LNHDA and CDR2 SQIVND come from the germline V gene (reference sequence). The CDR3 DNA reads as TGTGCCAGCAAAGGGGGACCGGATAATTCACCCCTCCACTTT. This codes for CASKGGPDNSPLHF.

This clone is a singleton in its sample. The chain couples TRBV2 to TRBJ1-1; unclear D gene. CDR3 size: 14 residues. CDR1 SNHLY and CDR2 FYNNEI come from the germline V gene. V lost 3 bases, J lost 5 bases, and 13 bases lay in between. The chain's CDR3 is CASSDLGRETEAFF. The DNA for the CDR3 is TGTGCCAGCAGTGATTTGGGTCGGGAGACTGAAGCTTTCTTT.

The rearrangement links TRBV24-1 to TRBJ1-5; 7 nucleotides match TRBD1. This CDR3 is built from 13 residues. The V segment lost 10 bases and the J segment 1 base; nucleotides outside the gene matches: 3. Germline V gene lookup returns CDR1 KGHDR and CDR2 SFDVKD. The CDR3: CATAGGSNQPQHF. The CDR3 DNA sequence: TGTGCCACAGCAGGGGGGAGCAATCAGCCCCAGCATTTT.

The CDR3 coding sequence is TGTGCCAGCAGCTTCGTGAATGAGCAGTTCTTC. Translating gives CASSFVNEQFF. This chain connects TRBV7-2 to TRBJ2-1; D remains ambiguous. The germline V gene encodes CDR1 SGHTA and CDR2 FQGNSA. The length of the CDR3 is 11 residues. V lost 3 bases and J 7 bases, leaving 4 bases between the germline ends. Based on the CDR3 plus reference TRBV7-2 and TRBJ2-1, the full variable domain is GAGVSQSPSNKVTEKGKDVELRCDPISGHTALYWYRQSLGQGLEFLIYFQGNSAPDKSGLPSDRFSAERTGGSVSTLTIQRTQQEDSAVYLCASSFVNEQFFGPGTRLTVL.

The chain links TRBV7-8 to TRBJ1-2, with 10 bases lining up with TRBD1. The CDR3 covers 13 residues. V was clipped by 5 bases and J by 14 bases; unmatched bases: 11. Germline assignment: CDR1 SGHVS and CDR2 FQNEAQ. The CDR3 DNA reads as TGTGCCAGCAGCGAGGATAGACAGGGGGCAGGGACCTTC. Its protein product is CASSEDRQGAGTF.

This chain links TRBV5-1 with TRBJ2-5; 7 bases match TRBD2. Germline loops: CDR1 SGHRS, CDR2 YFSETQ. There are 13 residues in the CDR3. The junction had 8 bases not matched to a gene; V was cut back by 2 bases and J by 10 bases. The chain's CDR3 is CASSLEGGPDQYF. The CDR3 nucleotides are TGCGCCAGCAGCTTAGAGGGAGGGCCGGACCAGTACTTC.

This chain links TRBV5-3 with TRBJ1-3, with D tentatively TRBD1 (5 bases). TRBV5-3 is an ORF; its function is uncertain. The CDR3 extends over 16 amino acids. V was pared by 4 bases and J by 0 bases, with 14 bases between. The CDR3 region is CARSPRGRGSGNTIYF. The CDR3 DNA sequence: TGTGCCAGAAGCCCCCGGGGGAGGGGCTCTGGAAACACCATATATTTT.

This clone was found a few times. The V call is TRBV2, the J call TRBJ1-4; possible D gene TRBD1, 6 bases. This CDR3 is built from 14 residues. The V gene lost 6 bases and the J gene lost 8 bases, with 16 bases spanning the gap. The germline V gene has CDR1 SNHLY and CDR2 FYNNEI. CDR3 region: CASRVSSQGEKLFF. CDR3 nucleotide sequence: TGTGCCAGCAGGGTCTCATCCCAGGGGGAAAAACTGTTTTTT.

V gene TRBV6-2 or TRBV6-3 combines with J gene TRBJ2-7; D may be TRBD1 (6 bases). Germline V gene lookup returns CDR1 MNHEY and CDR2 SVGEGT. V was cut by 0 bases and J by 2 bases, with 14 bases left in between. CDR3 size: 16 residues. In DNA form, the CDR3 reads TGTGCCAGCAGTTACTCGAGGATCGGACAGACCTACGAGCAGTACTTC. Protein product: CASSYSRIGQTYEQYF.

The rearrangement joins TRBV4-1 to TRBJ2-7; D call uncertain. V gave up 6 bases and J gave up 1 base, with 13 bases separating them. CDR1 is MGHRA, CDR2 YSYEKL, per germline. The CDR3 consists of 14 residues. CDR3 sequence: CASSPYHPSYEQYF. DNA of the CDR3: TGCGCCAGCAGTCCCTACCACCCTTCCTACGAGCAGTACTTC.

The chain carries TRBV2 and TRBJ1-2; the D is unclear. V lost 2 bases, J lost 0 bases, and 7 bases lay in between. The V gene's germline CDR1 is SNHLY and CDR2 FYNNEI. The CDR3 has 14 amino acids. The CDR3 sequence: CASSELLANYGYTF. The CDR3 nucleotides read TGTGCCAGCAGTGAACTTTTAGCTAACTATGGCTACACCTTC.

The chain recombines TRBV7-2 with TRBJ2-1; 10 bases line up with TRBD1. The CDR3 sequence is 15 residues long. Germline CDR1 SGHTA, CDR2 FQGNSA. With V trimmed by 6 bases and J by 8 bases, 10 bases remained unmatched. The CDR3: CASRGLGTGVDEQFF. The CDR3, as DNA: TGTGCCAGCAGGGGCCTCGGGACAGGGGTTGATGAGCAGTTCTTC. The variable domain in full, with the rest retrieved from reference TRBV7-2 and TRBJ2-1, is GAGVSQSPSNKVTEKGKDVELRCDPISGHTALYWYRQSLGQGLEFLIYFQGNSAPDKSGLPSDRFSAERTGGSVSTLTIQRTQQEDSAVYLCASRGLGTGVDEQFFGPGTRLTVL.

This sequence joins TRBV9 and TRBJ2-4; D is undetermined. CDR3 length: 15 amino acids. The germline V and J ends were trimmed by 0 bases and 1 base, with 8 bases remaining between them. The germline CDR1 and CDR2 sequences are SGDLS and YYNGEE. Here the CDR3 DNA reads TGTGCCAGCAGCGTAGCTGACTTGGCCAAAAACATTCAGTACTTC. Translated, it gives CASSVADLAKNIQYF.

This clone was seen a handful of times. This chain connects TRBV5-4 to TRBJ2-1; TRBD2 might be the D (5 bases). Between the trimmed V and J ends, which lost 0 bases and 9 bases, there was a span of 19 bases. This CDR3 contains 16 residues. Germline V lookup: CDR1 SGHNT, CDR2 YYREEE (reference sequence). CDR3 nucleotides: TGTGCCAGCAGCTTGGCTTTTGGCCTAGCATCCAGTGAGCAGTTCTTC. Its translation: CASSLAFGLASSEQFF.

This sequence joins TRBV12-3 or TRBV12-4 and TRBJ2-2; D ambiguous. The CDR3 contains 13 residues. The V end was cut by 3 bases, the J end by 5 bases, with 7 bases between. The CDR3 nucleotides read TGTGCCAGCAGTTTCGTACGGACCGGGGAGCTGTTTTTT. Translation gives CASSFVRTGELFF.

The V and J genes are TRBV14 and TRBJ1-4, with unresolved D. Germline CDR1 and CDR2: SGHDN and FVKESK. This CDR3 region has 14 residues. V gave up 4 bases and J gave up 3 bases, with 9 bases separating them. CDR3 in DNA: TGTGCCAGCAGCCCAGTCGGAGCTAATGAAAAACTGTTTTTT. Translated: CASSPVGANEKLFF.

The chain is built from TRBV5-4 and TRBJ2-1; no clear D gene. V was clipped by 4 bases and J by 0 bases, with 8 bases between them. CDR3 size: 14 residues. CDR1 SGHNT and CDR2 YYREEE come from the germline V gene (reference sequence). The CDR3 sequence is CASSQALSYNEQFF. CDR3 bases: TGTGCCAGCAGCCAGGCCCTCTCCTACAATGAGCAGTTCTTC.